Each of the 20 T cell receptor beta chains below was sequenced from the same sample in a study of identifying expanded T cells in peripheral blood. Assay used: immunoSEQ multiplex PCR; TCRdb lists only in-frame clones, some missing. The sample shows roughly 100,000 clones, about 88% of them seen only once. The sample was blood. Every receptor here comes from a person aged 18-70 years in good health.

This clone was seen only once. The V call is TRBV29-1, the J call TRBJ2-1; possible D gene TRBD1, 6 bases. The CDR3 is 14 amino acids. Germline V lookup: CDR1 SQVTM, CDR2 ANQGSEA. Trimming left V 7 bases short and J 2 bases short, with 15 bases between. CDR3 region: CSAIWTATYNEQFF. CDR3 in DNA: TGCAGCGCGATCTGGACAGCCACCTACAATGAGCAGTTCTTC.

This rearrangement joins TRBV14 to TRBJ2-3, with 8 bases fitting TRBD2. The CDR3 is 12 amino acids. The germline V gene encodes CDR1 SGHDN and CDR2 FVKESK. Trimming removed 4 bases from V and 10 bases from J; junction bases left unmatched: 4. CDR3 region: CASSPTSDAQYF. The DNA for the CDR3 is TGTGCCAGCAGCCCGACTAGCGATGCGCAGTATTTT.

The V and J genes are TRBV5-1 and TRBJ2-5; possible D gene TRBD1, 7 bases. The V end lost 4 bases, the J end lost 5 bases, and 12 bases lay between the germline ends. CDR1 SGHRS and CDR2 YFSETQ come from the germline V gene. The CDR3 totals 13 residues. CDR3 nucleotide sequence: TGCGCCAGCAGCGCGACAGGGAGGGAGACCCAGTACTTC. It is translated as CASSATGRETQYF.

The rearrangement joins TRBV5-1 to TRBJ2-5, with D possibly being TRBD2 (6 bases). V dropped 2 bases and J dropped 2 bases, with 16 bases sitting between them. Germline CDR1 reads SGHRS; CDR2 reads YFSETQ. CDR3 length equals 16 residues. CDR3: CASSLLGDSSQETQYF. The CDR3 coding sequence is TGCGCCAGCAGCTTATTGGGGGACTCCTCACAAGAGACCCAGTACTTC. The full variable domain, rest sourced from reference TRBV5-1 and TRBJ2-5, is KAGVTQTPRYLIKTRGQQVTLSCSPISGHRSVSWYQQTPGQGLQFLFEYFSETQRNKGNFPGRFSGRQFSNSRSEMNVSTLELGDSALYLCASSLLGDSSQETQYFGPGTRLLVL.

This clone has only a few counts. This chain joins TRBV19 and TRBJ1-5; possibly TRBD1 for D (5 bases). This CDR3 has 13 residues. CDR1 is LNHDA and CDR2 is SQIVND in the germline V gene (reference sequence). The DNA of the CDR3 is TGTGCGACAGAAGGATATCGGTTTCAGCCCCAGCATTTT. It yields the protein CATEGYRFQPQHF.

This clone was counted only a few times. The rearrangement links TRBV5-4 to TRBJ2-5, with D unclear. Germline loops: CDR1 SGHNT, CDR2 YYREEE (reference sequence). The CDR3 is 15 residues long. The V gene lost 4 bases and the J gene lost 2 bases, with 15 bases spanning the gap. CDR3 loop: CASSHQDGRQETQYF. The CDR3 DNA follows: TGTGCCAGCAGCCACCAGGACGGTAGGCAAGAGACCCAGTACTTC.

The chain combines TRBV28 with TRBJ2-2; no firm D call. The V gene lost 5 bases and the J gene lost 4 bases, with 5 bases spanning the gap. Germline V lookup: CDR1 MDHEN, CDR2 SYDVKM. The length of the CDR3 is 12 residues. The DNA for the CDR3 is TGTGCCAGCAGTCCGGGCACCGGGGAGCTGTTTTTT. It codes for CASSPGTGELFF. Drawing the rest from reference TRBV28 and TRBJ2-2, the complete variable domain is DVKVTQSSRYLVKRTGEKVFLECVQDMDHENMFWYRQDPGLGLRLIYFSYDVKMKEKGDIPEGYSVSREKKERFSLILESASTNQTSMYLCASSPGTGELFFGEGSRLTVL.

The rearrangement joins TRBV5-1 to TRBJ1-4; TRBD1 is a possible D gene (5 bases). Germline V gene sequence: CDR1 SGHRS, CDR2 YFSETQ. This CDR3 has 13 residues. V shed 3 bases and J shed 6 bases, with 9 bases lying between them. The CDR3 sequence is CASSSDSDEKLFF. In nucleotides, the CDR3 is TGCGCCAGCAGCTCCGACAGTGATGAAAAACTGTTTTTT.

V is TRBV7-2 and J is TRBJ1-2, with TRBD1 identical over 8 bases. Germline CDR1 reads SGHTA; CDR2 reads FQGNSA. V shed 0 bases, J shed 4 bases, and the junction held 4 bases outside the gene matches. This CDR3 comprises 15 residues. CDR3 DNA sequence: TGTGCCAGCAGCTTAGCCGGACAGGGAACCTATGGCTACACCTTC. Encoded protein: CASSLAGQGTYGYTF.

This chain links TRBV19 with TRBJ2-3; D may match TRBD1 or TRBD2 (9 bases each). Germline-derived CDR1 and CDR2 are LNHDA and SQIVND (reference sequence). CDR3 size: 17 residues. V shed 6 bases and J shed 6 bases, with 25 bases lying between them. CDR3: CASRGQGGTSTLDTQYF. CDR3 DNA sequence: TGTGCCAGTAGGGGACAGGGAGGGACTAGCACTCTCGATACGCAGTATTTT.

The chain combines TRBV2 with TRBJ1-1, with D unresolved. CDR1 and CDR2 (germline): SNHLY, FYNNEI. V lost 8 bases and J lost 4, with 11 bases in between. The CDR3 is made up of 12 amino acids. CDR3 amino acids: CASLQPLTEAFF. In DNA, the CDR3 is TGTGCCAGCCTCCAACCGCTCACTGAAGCTTTCTTT.

The CDR3 is CASSATGTDDRETQYF. The CDR3 DNA follows: TGTGCCAGCAGTGCCACCGGGACAGACGATCGGGAGACCCAGTACTTC. This chain connects TRBV6-6 to TRBJ2-5, with 7 bases aligning to TRBD1. The CDR3 is 16 amino acids. With 5 bases clipped from V and 5 bases from J, the junction kept 14 bases outside the gene matches. Looked up from germline, CDR1 is MNHNY and CDR2 is SVGAGI (reference sequence).

This clone has just one count. The chain couples TRBV5-4 to TRBJ2-5; D is perhaps TRBD1 (6 bases). The CDR3 totals 13 residues. Per germline, CDR1 SGHNT and CDR2 YYREEE (reference sequence). V gave up 4 bases and J gave up 5 bases, with 12 bases separating them. Written as DNA, the CDR3 is TGTGCCAGCAGCGGCACAGGGCTGGAGACCCAGTACTTC. Amino acids: CASSGTGLETQYF.

V usage is TRBV12-2 and J usage is TRBJ1-4; TRBD1 was called by the table and not checked on the DNA. TRBV12-2 is an annotated pseudogene. The CDR3 runs to 14 residues. The CDR3 nucleotides read TGTGCAAGTCGCTTAGACAGTTATAATGAAAAACTGTTTTTT. This gives the protein CASRLDSYNEKLFF.

The chain joins TRBV4-2 to TRBJ1-5; the match to TRBD1 covers 9 bases. CDR3 size: 15 residues. Germline-derived CDR1 and CDR2 are LGHNA and YNFKEQ. J lost 6 bases, V lost 3 bases, and 6 bases had no gene match. The CDR3 nucleotides read TGTGCCAGCAGCCATCAGGGACAGGGCGTTCAGCCCCAGCATTTT. This sequence encodes CASSHQGQGVQPQHF.

The V call is TRBV5-1, the J call TRBJ2-2; D unclear. The CDR3 runs 13 residues. V lost 2 bases to trimming and J lost 6 bases, with 8 bases between them. Germline V gene sequence: CDR1 SGHRS, CDR2 YFSETQ. For the CDR3, the DNA is TGCGCCAGCAGCTTTCGGCCTGCCGGGGAGCTGTTTTTT. Encoded protein: CASSFRPAGELFF.

V gene TRBV20-1 combines with J gene TRBJ2-3; the D call may be TRBD1 or TRBD2 (5 bases each). The length of the CDR3 is 11 residues. V gave up 7 bases and J gave up 0 bases, with 5 bases separating them. Germline CDR1 reads DFQATT; CDR2 reads SNEGSKA (reference sequence). CDR3 residues: CSGDSTDTQYF. The DNA of the CDR3 is TGCAGTGGGGACAGCACAGATACGCAGTATTTT.

This chain joins TRBV10-3 and TRBJ2-7, with D unresolved. Germline assignment: CDR1 ENHRY and CDR2 SYGVKD. The CDR3 is 14 amino acids. Deletions cut 3 bases from V and 2 bases from J, with 11 bases between. The CDR3 here is CAISEAGVTYEQYF. The CDR3 bases are TGTGCCATCAGTGAAGCAGGAGTAACCTACGAGCAGTACTTC.

The genes are TRBV5-1 and TRBJ1-1; D might be TRBD1 (6 bases). Trimming removed 0 bases at V and 3 bases at J, with 15 bases between. The CDR3 loop spans 16 amino acids. The V gene's germline CDR1 is SGHRS and CDR2 YFSETQ. The CDR3 DNA sequence: TGCGCCAGCAGCTTGGAGGGGGAGGGTACGGACACTGAAGCTTTCTTT. Its protein is CASSLEGEGTDTEAFF.

The chain joins TRBV2 to TRBJ2-2, with D tentatively TRBD2 (7 bases). Between the trimmed V and J ends, which lost 6 bases and 5 bases, there was a span of 16 bases. This CDR3 has 15 amino acids. Germline CDR1 reads SNHLY; CDR2 reads FYNNEI. This CDR3 is CASSRGAGGTGELFF. The CDR3 bases are TGTGCCAGCAGCCGGGGGGCCGGGGGAACCGGGGAGCTGTTTTTT.